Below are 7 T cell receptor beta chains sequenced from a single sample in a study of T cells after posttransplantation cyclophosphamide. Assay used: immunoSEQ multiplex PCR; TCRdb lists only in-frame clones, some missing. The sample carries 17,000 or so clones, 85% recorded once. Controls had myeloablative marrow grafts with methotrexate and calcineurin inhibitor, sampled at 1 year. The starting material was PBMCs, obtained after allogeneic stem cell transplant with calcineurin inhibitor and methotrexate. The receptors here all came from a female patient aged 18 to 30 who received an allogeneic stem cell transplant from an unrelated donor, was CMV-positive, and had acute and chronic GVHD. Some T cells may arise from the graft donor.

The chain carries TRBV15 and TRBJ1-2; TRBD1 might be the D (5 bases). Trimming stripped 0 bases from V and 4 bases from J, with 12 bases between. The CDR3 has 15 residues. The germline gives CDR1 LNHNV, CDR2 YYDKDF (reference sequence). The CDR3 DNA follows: TGTGCCACCAGCAGAGATAGGGGCAGTGTCTATGGCTACACCTTC. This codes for CATSRDRGSVYGYTF.

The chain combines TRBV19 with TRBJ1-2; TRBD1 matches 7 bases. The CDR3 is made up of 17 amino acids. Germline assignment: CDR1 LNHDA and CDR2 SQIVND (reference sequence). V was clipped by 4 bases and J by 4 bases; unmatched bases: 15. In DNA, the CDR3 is TGTGCCAGTAGTACTTACCACAGACAGGGCAGAGGCTATGGCTACACCTTC. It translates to CASSTYHRQGRGYGYTF.

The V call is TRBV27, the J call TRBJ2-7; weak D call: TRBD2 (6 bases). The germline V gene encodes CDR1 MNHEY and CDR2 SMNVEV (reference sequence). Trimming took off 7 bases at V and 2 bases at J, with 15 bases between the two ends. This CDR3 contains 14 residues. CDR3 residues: CASTASALTYEQYF. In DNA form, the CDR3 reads TGTGCCAGCACCGCTAGCGCACTAACCTACGAGCAGTACTTC.

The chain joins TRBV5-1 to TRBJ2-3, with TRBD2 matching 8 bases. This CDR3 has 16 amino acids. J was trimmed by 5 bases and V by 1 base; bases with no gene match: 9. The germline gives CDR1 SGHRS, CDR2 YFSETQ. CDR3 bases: TGCGCCAGCAGCTTGAGCGGGAGTCAGAGAGGAGATACGCAGTATTTT. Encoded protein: CASSLSGSQRGDTQYF.

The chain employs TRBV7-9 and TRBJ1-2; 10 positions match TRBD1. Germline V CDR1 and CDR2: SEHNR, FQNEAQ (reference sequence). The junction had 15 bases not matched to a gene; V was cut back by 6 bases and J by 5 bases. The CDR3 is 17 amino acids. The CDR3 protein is CASSLRTGTGVGYGYTF. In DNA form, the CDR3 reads TGTGCCAGCAGTCTTCGGACTGGGACAGGGGTAGGATATGGCTACACCTTC.

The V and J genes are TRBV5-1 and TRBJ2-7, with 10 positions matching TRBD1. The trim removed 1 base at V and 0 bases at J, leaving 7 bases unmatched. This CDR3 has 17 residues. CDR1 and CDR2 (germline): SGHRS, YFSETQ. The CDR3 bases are TGCGCCAGCAGCTTGCTACCCGGGACAGGGGCCTCCTACGAGCAGTACTTC. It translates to CASSLLPGTGASYEQYF. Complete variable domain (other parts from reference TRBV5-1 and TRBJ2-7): KAGVTQTPRYLIKTRGQQVTLSCSPISGHRSVSWYQQTPGQGLQFLFEYFSETQRNKGNFPGRFSGRQFSNSRSEMNVSTLELGDSALYLCASSLLPGTGASYEQYFGPGTRLTVT.

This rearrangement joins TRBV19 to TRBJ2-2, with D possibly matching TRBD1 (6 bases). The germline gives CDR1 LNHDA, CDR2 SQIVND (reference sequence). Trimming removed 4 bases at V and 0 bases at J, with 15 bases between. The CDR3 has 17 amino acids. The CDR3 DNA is TGTGCCAGTAGTAAGACTACAGGGTCCGCGAACACCGGGGAGCTGTTTTTT. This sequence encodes CASSKTTGSANTGELFF.